This TCR beta chain was sequenced during a study of long-term antiretroviral therapy in people with HIV. Broader study findings: ART-treated samples gained diversity yet remained below transplant donor controls. Therapy changes, viral resistance and ART adherence were not documented in the available data.

With regard to this clone: Its antigen is still unknown.

Version v3.0 of the immunoSEQ assay ran at survey level. Produced via immunoSEQ multiplex PCR; TCRdb's table is partial and in-frame only. Among around 26,000 clones, roughly 79% were seen once, and the ten largest hold around 11%. The germline V gene has CDR1 SGHVS and CDR2 FQNEAQ. This CDR3 region has 15 residues. Deletions cut 5 bases from V and 7 bases from J, with 17 bases between. This sequence joins TRBV7-8 and TRBJ1-4; D is possibly TRBD1 (6 bases). This sequence was found in a middle-aged woman with HIV. The sequences come from unsorted PBMCs, collected 1.1 years before starting antiretroviral therapy. CDR3 DNA: TGTGCCAGCAGCCACAGGGATCGGACTGGTGAAAAACTGTTTTTT. Its protein product is CASSHRDRTGEKLFF. The variable domain in full, completed from reference TRBV7-8 and TRBJ1-4, reads GAGVSQSPRYKVAKRGQDVALRCDPISGHVSLFWYQQALGQGPEFLTYFQNEAQLDKSGLPSDRFFAERPEGSVSTLKIQRTQQEDSAVYLCASSHRDRTGEKLFFGSGTQLSVL.